Listed here is a single TCR beta chain. Clones were sequenced by immunoSEQ multiplex PCR, and TCRdb holds only the in-frame ones, with some missing. The sample carries 55,000 to 85,000 clones, 70% to 85% recorded once. The CDR3 runs to 12 residues. In germline, CDR1 is MDHEN, CDR2 SYDVKM. The J segment lost 5 bases and the V segment lost 8 bases, leaving 0 bases of the junction unmatched. The data were taken from a study of blood T cell repertoires in COVID-19. For the study at large: COVID-19 samples collected from the United States, Italy and Spain covered acute and convalescent phases.

The V gene is TRBV28, the J gene TRBJ1-4, with TRBD1 matching 9 bases. What was sequenced was peripheral blood. This sequence originates from a man in his sixties with active or convalescent COVID-19. CDR3 nucleotides: TGTGCCAGCGGACAGGGGAATGAAAAACTGTTTTTT. This codes for CASGQGNEKLFF.